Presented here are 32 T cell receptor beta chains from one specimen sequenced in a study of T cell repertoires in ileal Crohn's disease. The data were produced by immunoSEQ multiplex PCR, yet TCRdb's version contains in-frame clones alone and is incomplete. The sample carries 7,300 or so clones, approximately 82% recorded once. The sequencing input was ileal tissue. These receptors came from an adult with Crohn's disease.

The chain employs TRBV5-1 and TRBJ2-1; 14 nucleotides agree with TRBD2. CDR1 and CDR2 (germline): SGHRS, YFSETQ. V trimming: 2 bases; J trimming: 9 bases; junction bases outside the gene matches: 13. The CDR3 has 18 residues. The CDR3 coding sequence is TGCGCCAGCAGCTTCTCGGGACTAGCGGGAGAAGTACGCTTTGAGCAGTTCTTC. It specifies CASSFSGLAGEVRFEQFF.

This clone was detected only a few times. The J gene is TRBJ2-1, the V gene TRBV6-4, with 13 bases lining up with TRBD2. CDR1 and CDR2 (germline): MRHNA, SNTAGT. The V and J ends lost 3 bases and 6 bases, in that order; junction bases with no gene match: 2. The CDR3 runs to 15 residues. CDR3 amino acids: CASSERTSGSNEQFF. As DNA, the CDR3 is TGTGCCAGCAGTGAGAGGACTAGCGGGAGCAATGAGCAGTTCTTC.

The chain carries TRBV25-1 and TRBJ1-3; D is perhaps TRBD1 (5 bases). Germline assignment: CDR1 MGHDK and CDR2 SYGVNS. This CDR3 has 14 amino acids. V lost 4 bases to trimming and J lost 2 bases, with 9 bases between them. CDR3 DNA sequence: TGTGCCAGCAGTGTCCCAGGGACTGGAAACACCATATATTTT. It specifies CASSVPGTGNTIYF.

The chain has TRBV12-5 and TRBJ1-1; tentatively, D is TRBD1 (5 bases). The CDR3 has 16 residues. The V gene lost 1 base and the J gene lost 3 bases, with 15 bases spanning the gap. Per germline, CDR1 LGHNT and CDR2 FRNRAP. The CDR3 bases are TGTGCTAGTGGTTTGGCCCGACAGTTAAAGGACACTGAAGCTTTCTTT. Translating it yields CASGLARQLKDTEAFF.

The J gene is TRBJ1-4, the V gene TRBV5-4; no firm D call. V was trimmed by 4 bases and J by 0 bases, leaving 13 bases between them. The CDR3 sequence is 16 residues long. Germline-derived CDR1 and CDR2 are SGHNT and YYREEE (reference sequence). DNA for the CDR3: TGTGCCAGCAGCGGTGACACAATTGCAACTAATGAAAAACTGTTTTTT. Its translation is CASSGDTIATNEKLFF.

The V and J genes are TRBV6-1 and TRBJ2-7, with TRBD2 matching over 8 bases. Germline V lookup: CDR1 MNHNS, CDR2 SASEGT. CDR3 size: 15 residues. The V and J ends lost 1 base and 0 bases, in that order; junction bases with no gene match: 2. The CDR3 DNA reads TGTGCCAGCAGTGAAGATCTAGCGGGCTCCTACGAGCAGTACTTC. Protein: CASSEDLAGSYEQYF.

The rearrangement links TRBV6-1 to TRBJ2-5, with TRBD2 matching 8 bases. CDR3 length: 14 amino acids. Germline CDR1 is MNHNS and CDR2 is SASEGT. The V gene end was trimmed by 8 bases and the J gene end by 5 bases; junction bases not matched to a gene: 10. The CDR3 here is CASGSGGAPETQYF. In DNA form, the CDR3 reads TGTGCCAGCGGGTCGGGAGGGGCACCCGAGACCCAGTACTTC.

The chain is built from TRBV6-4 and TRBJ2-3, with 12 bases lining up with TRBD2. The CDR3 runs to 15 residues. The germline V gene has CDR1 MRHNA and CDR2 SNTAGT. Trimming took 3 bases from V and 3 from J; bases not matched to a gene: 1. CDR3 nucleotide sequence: TGTGCCAGCAGTGAGACTAGCGGGGGAACAGATACGCAGTATTTT. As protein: CASSETSGGTDTQYF.

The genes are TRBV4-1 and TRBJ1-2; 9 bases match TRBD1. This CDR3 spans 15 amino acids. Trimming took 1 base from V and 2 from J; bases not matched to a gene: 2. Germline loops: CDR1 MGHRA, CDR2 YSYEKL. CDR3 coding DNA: TGCGCCAGCAGCCAAGTGACAGGGGGGAACTATGGCTACACCTTC. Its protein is CASSQVTGGNYGYTF.

CDR3 DNA: TGTGCCAGTAGTATAGGTCCTAGCGGGATTATCGATGAGCAGTTCTTC. Its translation is CASSIGPSGIIDEQFF. The chain carries TRBV19 and TRBJ2-1; TRBD2 aligns across 9 bases. CDR1 and CDR2 from the germline V gene are LNHDA and SQIVND (reference sequence). Trimming removed 1 base from V and 8 bases from J; junction bases left unmatched: 9. The CDR3 contains 16 residues.

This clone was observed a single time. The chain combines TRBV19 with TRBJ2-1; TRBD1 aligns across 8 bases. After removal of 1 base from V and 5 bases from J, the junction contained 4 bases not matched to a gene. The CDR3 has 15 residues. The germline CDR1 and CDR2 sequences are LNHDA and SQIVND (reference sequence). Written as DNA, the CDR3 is TGTGCCAGTAGTATAGTGGGACAGGCTAACAATGAGCAGTTCTTC. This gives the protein CASSIVGQANNEQFF.

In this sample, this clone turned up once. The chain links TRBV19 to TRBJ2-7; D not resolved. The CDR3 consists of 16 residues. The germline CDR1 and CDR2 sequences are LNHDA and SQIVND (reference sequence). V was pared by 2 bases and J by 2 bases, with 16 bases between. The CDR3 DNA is TGTGCCAGTAGTATATCCGGCCAGATCGACACCTACGAGCAGTACTTC. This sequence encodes CASSISGQIDTYEQYF.

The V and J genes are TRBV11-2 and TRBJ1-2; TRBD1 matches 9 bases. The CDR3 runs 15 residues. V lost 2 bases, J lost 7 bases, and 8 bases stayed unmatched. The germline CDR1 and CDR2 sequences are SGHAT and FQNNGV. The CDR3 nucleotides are TGTGCCAGCAGCTTATCACAGGGGGCGAATGGTGGCTACACCTTC. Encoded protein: CASSLSQGANGGYTF. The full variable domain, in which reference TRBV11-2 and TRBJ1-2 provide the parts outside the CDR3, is EAGVAQSPRYKIIEKRQSVAFWCNPISGHATLYWYQQILGQGPKLLIQFQNNGVVDDSQLPKDRFSAERLKGVDSTLKIQPAKLEDSAVYLCASSLSQGANGGYTFGSGTRLTVV.

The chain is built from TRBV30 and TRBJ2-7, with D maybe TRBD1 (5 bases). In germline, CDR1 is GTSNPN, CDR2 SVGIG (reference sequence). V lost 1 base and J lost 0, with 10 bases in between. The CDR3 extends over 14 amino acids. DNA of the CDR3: TGTGCCTGGAGTGGGGGCCCAGGCTCCTACGAGCAGTACTTC. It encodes CAWSGGPGSYEQYF.

For the CDR3, the DNA is TGTGCCAGCAGTGTAGGGGGCACTGAAGCTTTCTTT. Translated: CASSVGGTEAFF. V gene TRBV6-1 combines with J gene TRBJ1-1, with D tentatively TRBD1 (6 bases). From germline, CDR1 is MNHNS and CDR2 SASEGT. The CDR3 totals 12 residues. V lost 4 bases and J lost 4, with 7 bases in between.

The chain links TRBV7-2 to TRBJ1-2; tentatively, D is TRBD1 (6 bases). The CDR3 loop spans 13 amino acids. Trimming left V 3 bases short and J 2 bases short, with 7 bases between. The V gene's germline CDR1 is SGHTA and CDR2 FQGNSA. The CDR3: CASSFGQNYGYTF. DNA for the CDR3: TGTGCCAGCAGCTTCGGACAGAACTATGGCTACACCTTC. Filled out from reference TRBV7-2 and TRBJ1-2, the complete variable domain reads GAGVSQSPSNKVTEKGKDVELRCDPISGHTALYWYRQSLGQGLEFLIYFQGNSAPDKSGLPSDRFSAERTGGSVSTLTIQRTQQEDSAVYLCASSFGQNYGYTFGSGTRLTVV.

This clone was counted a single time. Written as DNA, the CDR3 is TGTGCCAGCAGCCGCCGACTAGCGGGGCGCCTCACTAGTCTAGAGACCCAGTACTTC. It yields the protein CASSRRLAGRLTSLETQYF. This chain uses TRBV7-9 with TRBJ2-5, with 11 bases matching TRBD2. The germline CDR1 and CDR2 sequences are SEHNR and FQNEAQ (reference sequence). This CDR3 has 19 residues. The V segment lost 5 bases and the J segment 4 bases; nucleotides outside the gene matches: 18.

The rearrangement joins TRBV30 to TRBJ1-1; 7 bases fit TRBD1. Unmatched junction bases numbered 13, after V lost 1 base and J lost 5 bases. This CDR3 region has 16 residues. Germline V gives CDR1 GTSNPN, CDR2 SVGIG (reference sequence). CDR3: CAWSGSSDRAVTEAFF. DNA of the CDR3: TGTGCCTGGAGTGGTTCATCAGACAGGGCGGTTACTGAAGCTTTCTTT.

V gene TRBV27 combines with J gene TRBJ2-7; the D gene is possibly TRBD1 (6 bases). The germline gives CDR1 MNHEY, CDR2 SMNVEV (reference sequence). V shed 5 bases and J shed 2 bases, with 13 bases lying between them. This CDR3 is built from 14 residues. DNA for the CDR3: TGTGCCAGCAGTGGACGGGACAATGCCTACGAGCAGTACTTC. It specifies CASSGRDNAYEQYF.

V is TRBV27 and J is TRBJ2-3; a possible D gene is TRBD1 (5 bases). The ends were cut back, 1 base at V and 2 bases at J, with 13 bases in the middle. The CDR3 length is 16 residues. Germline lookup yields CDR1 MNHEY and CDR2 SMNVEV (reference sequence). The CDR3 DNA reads TGTGCCAGCAGTTTATGGGGCAGGGCCTCCACAGATACGCAGTATTTT. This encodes CASSLWGRASTDTQYF.

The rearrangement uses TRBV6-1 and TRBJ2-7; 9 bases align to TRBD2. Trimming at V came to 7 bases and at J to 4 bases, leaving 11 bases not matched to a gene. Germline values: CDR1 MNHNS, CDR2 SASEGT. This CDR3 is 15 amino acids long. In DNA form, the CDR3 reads TGTGCCAGCATCAGCAGGCCTAGCGGGACTTACGAGCAGTACTTC. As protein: CASISRPSGTYEQYF.

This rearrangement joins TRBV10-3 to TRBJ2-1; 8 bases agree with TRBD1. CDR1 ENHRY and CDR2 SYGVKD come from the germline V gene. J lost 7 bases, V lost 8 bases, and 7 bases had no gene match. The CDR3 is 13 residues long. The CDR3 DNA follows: TGTGCCATCGGCGGACAGGGTAAAAATGAGCAGTTCTTC. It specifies CAIGGQGKNEQFF.

For the CDR3, the DNA is TGTGCCAGCAGCAGAGCCGGGACAGGGGGCTCCTATGGCTACACCTTC. Translated: CASSRAGTGGSYGYTF. The chain has TRBV5-6 and TRBJ1-2; 12 nucleotides agree with TRBD1. Germline values: CDR1 SGHDT, CDR2 YYEEEE. CDR3 length: 16 residues. J was trimmed by 4 bases and V by 4 bases; bases with no gene match: 8.

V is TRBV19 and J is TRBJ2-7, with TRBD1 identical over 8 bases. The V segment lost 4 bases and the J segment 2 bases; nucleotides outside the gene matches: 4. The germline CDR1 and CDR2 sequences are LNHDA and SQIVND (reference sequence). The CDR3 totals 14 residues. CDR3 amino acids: CASSKAGGPYEQYF. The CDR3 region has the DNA TGTGCCAGTAGTAAGGCAGGGGGCCCCTACGAGCAGTACTTC.

The DNA for the CDR3 is TGTGCCAGCAGCTTAATCAGCTCTGGAAACACCATATATTTT. It specifies CASSLISSGNTIYF. This chain connects TRBV11-3 to TRBJ1-3; D unclear. The V gene lost 2 bases and the J gene lost 0 bases, with 5 bases spanning the gap. Germline V gives CDR1 SGHNT, CDR2 YENEEA. The CDR3 totals 14 residues.

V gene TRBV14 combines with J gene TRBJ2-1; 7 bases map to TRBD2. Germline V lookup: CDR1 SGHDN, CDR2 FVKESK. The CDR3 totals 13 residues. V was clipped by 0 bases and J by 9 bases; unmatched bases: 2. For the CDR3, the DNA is TGTGCCAGCAGCCAAGAGTCTAGCGGTGAGCAGTTCTTC. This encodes CASSQESSGEQFF.

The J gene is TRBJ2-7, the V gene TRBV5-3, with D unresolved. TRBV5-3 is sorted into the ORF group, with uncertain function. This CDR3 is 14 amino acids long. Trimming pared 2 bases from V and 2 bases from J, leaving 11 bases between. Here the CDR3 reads CARSFESTPYEQYF. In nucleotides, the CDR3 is TGTGCCAGAAGCTTCGAAAGCACTCCCTACGAGCAGTACTTC.

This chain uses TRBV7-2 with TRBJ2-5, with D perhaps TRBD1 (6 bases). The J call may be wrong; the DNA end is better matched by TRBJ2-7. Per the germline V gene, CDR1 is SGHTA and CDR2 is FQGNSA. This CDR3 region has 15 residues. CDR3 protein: CASSLALGGSYEQYF. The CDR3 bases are TGTGCCAGCAGCTTAGCGCTAGGGGGCTCCTACGAGCAGTACTTC.

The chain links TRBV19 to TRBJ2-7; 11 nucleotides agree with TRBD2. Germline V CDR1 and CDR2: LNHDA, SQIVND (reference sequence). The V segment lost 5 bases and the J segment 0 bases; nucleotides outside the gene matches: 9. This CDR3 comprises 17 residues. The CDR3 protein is CASSLRGTSGSSYEQYF. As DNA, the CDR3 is TGTGCCAGTAGTCTCCGGGGGACTAGCGGAAGCTCCTACGAGCAGTACTTC.

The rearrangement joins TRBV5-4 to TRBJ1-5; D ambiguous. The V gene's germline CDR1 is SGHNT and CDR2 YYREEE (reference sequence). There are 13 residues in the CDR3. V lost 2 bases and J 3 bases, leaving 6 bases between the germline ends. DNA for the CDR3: TGTGCCAGCAGCTTCGACAACAATCAGCCCCAGCATTTT. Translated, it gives CASSFDNNQPQHF. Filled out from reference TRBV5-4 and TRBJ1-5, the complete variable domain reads ETGVTQSPTHLIKTRGQQVTLRCSSQSGHNTVSWYQQALGQGPQFIFQYYREEENGRGNFPPRFSGLQFPNYSSELNVNALELDDSALYLCASSFDNNQPQHFGDGTRLSIL.

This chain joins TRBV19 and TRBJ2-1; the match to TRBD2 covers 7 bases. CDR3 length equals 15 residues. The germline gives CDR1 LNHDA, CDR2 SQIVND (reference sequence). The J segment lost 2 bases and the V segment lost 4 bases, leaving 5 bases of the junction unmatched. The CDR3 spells CASSTQGLAYNEQFF. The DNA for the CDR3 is TGTGCCAGTAGTACCCAAGGACTAGCCTACAATGAGCAGTTCTTC.

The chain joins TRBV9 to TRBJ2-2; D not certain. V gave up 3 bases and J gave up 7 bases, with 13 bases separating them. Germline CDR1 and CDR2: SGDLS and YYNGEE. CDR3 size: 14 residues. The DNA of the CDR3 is TGTGCCAGCAGCGGAGAATCTAGGCTCGGGGAGCTGTTTTTT. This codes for CASSGESRLGELFF.